Each of the 30 T cell receptor beta chains below was sequenced from the same sample in a study of T cell repertoires in cytomegalovirus infection. TCRdb re-called the reads with MiXCR, one entry per CDR3 protein. This sample carries 300,000 to 400,000 distinct CDR3 sequences, more than 20% of them seen once, and the ten largest clones take less than 15%. These TCRs are of unknown antigen specificity. The sequencing used cultured PBMCs, collected from culture after CMV antigen stimulation. The receptors come from a human donor in good health (CMV status not recorded). Some clones in this sample may be carry-over from other donors' samples.

This chain connects TRBV7-9 to TRBJ1-5; perhaps TRBD1 as D (5 bases). V lost 5 bases and J lost 9, with 17 bases in between. The CDR3 spans 14 residues. Germline CDR1 SEHNR, CDR2 FQNEAQ (reference sequence). CDR3 bases: TGTGCCAGCAGCCCGAGCGGGGCCGGTCGGCCCCAGCATTTT. Protein: CASSPSGAGRPQHF.

The chain is built from TRBV7-2 and TRBJ1-2, with D unresolved. Germline assignment: CDR1 SGHTA and CDR2 FQGNSA. The germline V and J ends were trimmed by 4 bases and 8 bases, with 8 bases remaining between them. This CDR3 is 11 amino acids long. The DNA of the CDR3 is TGTGCCAGCAGCTCAAACGCAGGCTACACCTTC. It encodes CASSSNAGYTF.

The chain carries TRBV7-2 and TRBJ2-1; 9 bases are shared with TRBD2. The CDR3 extends over 17 amino acids. Unmatched junction bases numbered 6, after V lost 3 bases and J lost 0 bases. Germline V CDR1 and CDR2: SGHTA, FQGNSA. The CDR3 bases are TGTGCCAGCAGCTTGGGACTAGCAGTCAGCTCCTACAATGAGCAGTTCTTC. Its protein product is CASSLGLAVSSYNEQFF.

CDR3 coding DNA: TGTGCCTGGACCTTGGACAGTACTGGAAACACCATATATTTT. This gives the protein CAWTLDSTGNTIYF. This chain connects TRBV30 to TRBJ1-3; perhaps TRBD1 as D (6 bases). The CDR3 spans 14 residues. The ends were cut back, 4 bases at V and 2 bases at J, with 12 bases in the middle. Looked up from germline, CDR1 is GTSNPN and CDR2 is SVGIG (reference sequence).

V usage is TRBV6-1 and J usage is TRBJ2-1; possibly TRBD1 or TRBD2 for D (5 bases each). The CDR3 consists of 13 residues. V shed 5 bases and J shed 10 bases, with 15 bases lying between them. Germline lookup yields CDR1 MNHNS and CDR2 SASEGT. In DNA form, the CDR3 reads TGTGCCAGCAGTCCCGAGGGGTGGGGGGAGCAGTTCTTC. Translation: CASSPEGWGEQFF.

This clonotype is a singleton in its sample. The chain recombines TRBV9 with TRBJ2-1; the D gene is possibly TRBD1 (6 bases). With 2 bases removed from V and 5 bases from J, the gap between germline ends came to 14 bases. The CDR3 totals 15 residues. Germline V CDR1 and CDR2: SGDLS, YYNGEE. This CDR3 is CASSVGQRENNEQFF. The CDR3 DNA follows: TGTGCCAGCAGCGTGGGACAAAGAGAAAACAATGAGCAGTTCTTC.

This clonotype came up a few times. The genes are TRBV20-1 and TRBJ2-1; 7 nucleotides line up with TRBD2. The CDR3 consists of 17 residues. The germline V gene encodes CDR1 DFQATT and CDR2 SNEGSKA (reference sequence). J gave up 4 bases and V 0 bases, and 12 bases lay outside the gene matches. This CDR3 is CSAREGGGAYPYNEQFF. DNA for the CDR3: TGCAGTGCTAGAGAGGGGGGGGGAGCGTACCCGTACAATGAGCAGTTCTTC.

This clonotype has a handful of counts. The rearrangement uses TRBV20-1 and TRBJ1-1, with a tentative D call TRBD1 (5 bases). CDR1 DFQATT and CDR2 SNEGSKA come from the germline V gene (reference sequence). The CDR3 spans 13 residues. V lost 2 bases, J lost 1 base, and 8 bases lay in between. The CDR3 loop is CSARWQGNTEAFF. CDR3 nucleotide sequence: TGCAGTGCTAGATGGCAGGGGAACACTGAAGCTTTCTTT.

This chain joins TRBV5-4 and TRBJ2-3; TRBD2 is a possible D gene (5 bases). Between the trimmed V and J ends, which lost 0 bases and 5 bases, there was a span of 16 bases. The length of the CDR3 is 16 residues. CDR1 and CDR2 from the germline V gene are SGHNT and YYREEE (reference sequence). The CDR3 DNA sequence: TGTGCCAGCAGCTTGGCGGTCCAACTCGAGGGAGATACGCAGTATTTT. It translates to CASSLAVQLEGDTQYF. The full variable domain, in which reference TRBV5-4 and TRBJ2-3 provide the parts outside the CDR3, is ETGVTQSPTHLIKTRGQQVTLRCSSQSGHNTVSWYQQALGQGPQFIFQYYREEENGRGNFPPRFSGLQFPNYSSELNVNALELDDSALYLCASSLAVQLEGDTQYFGPGTRLTVL.

This clonotype was seen only a few times. The gene calls are TRBV15 and TRBJ1-5; D unclear. V was trimmed by 1 base and J by 3 bases, leaving 13 bases between them. This CDR3 has 16 residues. Germline loops: CDR1 LNHNV, CDR2 YYDKDF (reference sequence). CDR3 in amino acids: CATSRVGPNLNQPQHF. The DNA for the CDR3 is TGTGCCACCAGCAGAGTTGGCCCGAACCTCAATCAGCCCCAGCATTTT. Combining the CDR3 with reference TRBV15 and TRBJ1-5 gives the whole variable domain DAMVIQNPRYQVTQFGKPVTLSCSQTLNHNVMYWYQQKSSQAPKLLFHYYDKDFNNEADTPDNFQSRRPNTSFCFLDIRSPGLGDTAMYLCATSRVGPNLNQPQHFGDGTRLSIL.

The chain carries TRBV20-1 and TRBJ2-3, with D unclear. CDR1 and CDR2 (germline): DFQATT, SNEGSKA (reference sequence). V dropped 2 bases and J dropped 6 bases, with 3 bases sitting between them. This CDR3 has 10 amino acids. DNA for the CDR3: TGCAGTGCTAGATTGGATACGCAGTATTTT. Translation: CSARLDTQYF.

This clonotype has at least ten counts. The genes are TRBV7-2 and TRBJ1-2; TRBD1 aligns across 10 bases. CDR3 length: 15 amino acids. Germline V CDR1 and CDR2: SGHTA, FQGNSA. J was trimmed by 6 bases and V by 5 bases; bases with no gene match: 9. The CDR3 sequence: CASSQTGGEIHGYTF. CDR3 nucleotide sequence: TGTGCCAGCAGCCAGACAGGGGGCGAGATCCATGGCTACACCTTC.

The V gene is TRBV6-2 or TRBV6-3, the J gene TRBJ1-2, with 7 nucleotides matching TRBD1. Germline CDR1 is MNHEY and CDR2 is SVGEGT. With 4 bases clipped from V and 3 bases from J, the junction kept 8 bases outside the gene matches. The CDR3 has 15 residues. The CDR3 loop reads CASSSLPGGYYGYTF. For the CDR3, the DNA is TGTGCCAGCAGTTCCCTCCCAGGGGGATACTATGGCTACACCTTC.

CDR3 amino acids: CASSRAGPGQFF. In DNA, the CDR3 is TGTGCCAGCAGCCGGGCGGGGCCTGGGCAGTTCTTC. The gene calls are TRBV5-4 and TRBJ2-1; D is possibly TRBD2 (6 bases). This CDR3 is built from 12 residues. CDR1 and CDR2 (germline): SGHNT, YYREEE (reference sequence). V dropped 4 bases and J dropped 12 bases, with 14 bases sitting between them.

The chain has TRBV6-2 or TRBV6-3 and TRBJ1-1; D uncertain. The CDR3 consists of 14 residues. CDR1 and CDR2 from the germline V gene are MNHEY and SVGEGT. V was pared by 2 bases and J by 6 bases, with 13 bases between. The CDR3 sequence is CASSYGPGKAEAFF. DNA for the CDR3: TGTGCCAGCAGTTACGGGCCGGGGAAGGCTGAAGCTTTCTTT.

V gene TRBV6-1 combines with J gene TRBJ1-2; 10 bases align to TRBD1. The CDR3 is 16 residues long. V lost 5 bases, J lost 4 bases, and 10 bases stayed unmatched. CDR1 is MNHNS and CDR2 is SASEGT in the germline V gene. The CDR3 sequence is CASSYGPGQGFYGYTF. For the CDR3, the DNA is TGTGCCAGCAGTTACGGGCCGGGACAGGGGTTCTATGGCTACACCTTC.

The V call is TRBV5-6, the J call TRBJ2-1; 8 bases match TRBD1. CDR1 and CDR2 (germline): SGHDT, YYEEEE. V lost 2 bases to trimming and J lost 15 bases; unmatched junction nucleotides: 7. The CDR3 is 12 amino acids. The CDR3 coding sequence is TGTGCCAGCAGCTTATATACAGGGGGTCCGTTCTTC. Its protein product is CASSLYTGGPFF.

The chain couples TRBV27 to TRBJ1-5; 8 bases map to TRBD1. V lost 7 bases, J lost 0 bases, and 14 bases stayed unmatched. The CDR3 consists of 18 residues. Germline lookup yields CDR1 MNHEY and CDR2 SMNVEV (reference sequence). CDR3 nucleotide sequence: TGTGCCAGCAAACTCGACAGGGGTTCCCCTTATAGCAATCAGCCCCAGCATTTT. Its protein is CASKLDRGSPYSNQPQHF.

This clonotype was seen ten or more times. The CDR3 protein is CASSFAGTGTMNTEAFF. As DNA, the CDR3 is TGTGCCAGCAGCTTTGCCGGGACAGGGACCATGAACACTGAAGCTTTCTTT. The rearrangement joins TRBV7-6 to TRBJ1-1; TRBD1 agrees at 9 bases. Germline V gene lookup returns CDR1 SGHVS and CDR2 FNYEAQ. The V gene end was trimmed by 3 bases and the J gene end by 0 bases; junction bases not matched to a gene: 8. The CDR3 runs to 17 residues.

This clonotype was detected ten times or more. The chain is built from TRBV7-2 and TRBJ1-5; D call uncertain. V lost 3 bases and J 1 base, leaving 10 bases between the germline ends. The CDR3 length is 15 residues. Germline values: CDR1 SGHTA, CDR2 FQGNSA. CDR3 residues: CASSFQVGSNQPQHF. CDR3 sequence (DNA): TGTGCCAGCAGCTTTCAGGTGGGAAGCAATCAGCCCCAGCATTTT.

This clonotype was counted a few times. The V and J genes are TRBV6-2 or TRBV6-3 and TRBJ2-7, with no clear D. Trimming pared 2 bases from V and 0 bases from J, leaving 5 bases between. The CDR3 has 13 residues. Germline V gene lookup returns CDR1 MNHEY and CDR2 SVGEGT. The CDR3 DNA reads as TGTGCCAGCAGTTACGCAAGCTCCTACGAGCAGTACGTC. It is translated as CASSYASSYEQYV.

The chain combines TRBV6-5 with TRBJ1-2; 7 bases map to TRBD1. The CDR3 extends over 16 amino acids. The trim removed 2 bases at V and 4 bases at J, leaving 10 bases unmatched. In germline, CDR1 is MNHEY, CDR2 SVGAGI. CDR3 sequence reads: CASSYPRQGVGYGYTF. CDR3 in DNA: TGTGCCAGCAGTTACCCTCGACAGGGCGTCGGCTATGGCTACACCTTC.

The chain links TRBV5-6 to TRBJ2-7; 8 bases match TRBD1. The CDR3 is 14 amino acids. J was trimmed by 1 base and V by 3 bases; bases with no gene match: 3. Germline assignment: CDR1 SGHDT and CDR2 YYEEEE. CDR3 sequence reads: CASSSRTGSYEQYV. The CDR3 DNA reads as TGTGCCAGCAGCTCCCGGACAGGGTCCTACGAGCAGTACGTC.

The sample holds many counts of this clonotype. The chain is built from TRBV6-1 and TRBJ2-1; D remains unclear. CDR3 size: 12 residues. The V gene's germline CDR1 is MNHNS and CDR2 SASEGT. The V and J ends lost 3 bases and 4 bases respectively, with 4 bases between them. CDR3 sequence reads: CASSESYNEQFF. The CDR3, as DNA: TGTGCCAGCAGTGAGTCTTACAATGAGCAGTTCTTC.

This sequence joins TRBV11-2 and TRBJ2-7; D uncertain. Trimming took 4 bases from V and 7 from J, leaving 17 bases between them. This CDR3 region has 14 residues. Per germline, CDR1 SGHAT and CDR2 FQNNGV. CDR3 sequence (DNA): TGTGCCAGCAGCTCGGGTTGGATGAAAGGGGAGCAGTACGTC. Translating it yields CASSSGWMKGEQYV.

This clonotype has ten or more counts. The genes are TRBV7-2 and TRBJ2-2, with D possibly TRBD2 on 5 matching bases. CDR1 and CDR2 from the germline V gene are SGHTA and FQGNSA. CDR3 length equals 15 residues. V was shortened by 1 base and J by 0 bases, with 6 bases between the two germline ends. Here the CDR3 reads CASSLGTANTGELFF. For the CDR3, the DNA is TGTGCCAGCAGCTTAGGGACTGCGAACACCGGGGAGCTGTTTTTT.

The CDR3 DNA sequence: TGCGCCAGCAGCGCCATAGCGGGGGATTACAATGAGCAGTTCTTC. This translates into CASSAIAGDYNEQFF. This rearrangement joins TRBV4-3 to TRBJ2-1; 9 bases match TRBD2. The V segment lost 5 bases and the J segment 4 bases; nucleotides outside the gene matches: 6. This CDR3 is built from 15 residues. Germline V CDR1 and CDR2: LGHNA, YSLEER.

About this clonotype: Being one base from a much bigger clone, this may be a read error. The chain has TRBV7-2 and TRBJ2-1; perhaps TRBD2 as D (6 bases). Germline-derived CDR1 and CDR2 are SGHTA and FQGNSA. There are 12 residues in the CDR3. The CDR3 DNA follows: TGTGCCGGCAGCAGGAGGGTCAATGAGCAGTTCTTC. Translation gives CAGSRRVNEQFF.

The chain couples TRBV12-5 to TRBJ1-1; the D gene is possibly TRBD1 (6 bases). The CDR3 consists of 13 residues. The ends were cut back, 6 bases at V and 4 bases at J, with 12 bases in the middle. Germline lookup yields CDR1 LGHNT and CDR2 FRNRAP. The CDR3 nucleotides read TGTGCTAGTGGCCGAGAGGGGGGCACTGAAGCTTTCTTT. It encodes CASGREGGTEAFF.

The chain employs TRBV11-3 and TRBJ2-7; 7 nucleotides line up with TRBD2. V was clipped by 5 bases and J by 2 bases; unmatched bases: 3. CDR3 size: 13 residues. Germline V gene data show CDR1 as SGHNT and CDR2 as YENEEA. This chain's CDR3 is CASSRRGAYEQYV. The CDR3 DNA follows: TGTGCCAGCAGCCGCCGGGGGGCCTACGAGCAGTACGTC.